This TCR beta chain was recovered during a study of shared clonotypes between healthy human individuals (dated by TCRdb to the early 2020s). Broadly, across the study: A couple of women and three men aged 18 to 49 years were included in the cohort. For each donor, CD4 naive and CD4 memory were each run on three plates, CD8 naive on two plates, and CD8 memory on one plate. To estimate repertoire size and how much clonotypes are shared between individuals, the study performed deep sequencing of blood TCR repertoires from five healthy adults. To increase sequencing depth and limit assay-specific biases, different laboratories used diverse techniques to prepare libraries and sequence TCR repertoires. Per donor, leukapheresis produced somewhere between about 0.8 and 9.5 billion PBMCs.

Only a few counts were recorded for this clone. It lacks a known antigen. Base qualities are missing; no much larger clone stands one base away. Findings and caveats that apply to the study as a whole: Clonotypes shared by all four sorted-subset donors showed higher generation probabilities than non-shared clonotypes. Because the study included only a small number of donors, the genetic and exposure-history diversity represented was limited. Based on pairwise subsampling, the degree of clonotype sharing among donors was expected to be affected by sequencing depth. Even with the large sequencing depth, rarefaction of the sorted-subset datasets indicated that sequencing was incomplete. Sampling was restricted to blood, and TCR repertoires in tissue are likely to differ from TCR repertoires in blood. Larger estimated clonotype richness was generally found for naive subsets than for memory subsets. When several donors were compared, the shared fraction of clonotypes was about 5% for naive CD4, approximately 3.5% for naive CD8, 2.3% for memory CD4, and less than 0.5% for memory CD8.

Using the deep immunoSEQ assay, TCR CDR3 regions were amplified from genomic DNA by multiplex PCR. Extracted genomic DNA from each cell subset was distributed evenly across all wells of several immunoSEQ 96-well plates, and each plate was treated as a replicate. For sorted subsets, 200 to 250 ng of genomic DNA, equivalent to around 31,000 T cell genomes, went into each replicate PCR. Purified libraries were measured with a Qubit 3.0 fluorometer, size-checked on a Bioanalyzer 2100, and measured again with the KAPA Library Quantification kit. Every immunoSEQ 96-well plate was sequenced on a separate single-read 150-cycle Illumina NextSeq 550 flow cell. Per the authors' processing: Because the immunoSEQ output included only junctional sequences and no quality scores, the filtering could not be the same as the filtering used for full-length reads. Sequences were annotated with PyIR, a Python wrapper for IgBLAST v1.9, and V/J genes and CDR3 were assigned using IMGT germline references. Reads were filtered out if the reads had weak V/J assignments (E-value above 1e-6), no CDR3, stop codons, out-of-frame junctions, or ambiguous translated residues. V3J clonotypes were defined by identical inferred V gene, J gene, and CDR3 amino acid sequence. To compute the percentage overlap between repertoires, the number of shared unique clonotypes was divided by the size of the smaller repertoire. Repertoire richness was assessed with RTK rarefaction, the Chao1 estimator, and Recon v2.1 estimates of unobserved clonotypes. Generation probabilities for all TCRbeta clonotypes obtained by the gDNA method from a handful of donors were computed using OLGA. Entries here come from immuneACCESS through TCRdb and include only in-frame sequences with V and J called. Some clones fail to appear in such tables; in the studies checked, an unresolved V gene covers under half of the shortfall, and the cause of the remainder is unknown. The DNA gave D and trimming, while V, J and clone size come from that table. This sample is represented by a few million clones; over 85% of them were singletons. The ten top clones hold 0.35% to 0.5% of the sample.

The V end loses 0 bases and the J end loses 5 bases, and a stretch of 11 bases separates them. The CDR3 covers 15 residues, taking in both the cysteine and the phenylalanine. Of the read, only the CDR3 DNA is kept; its 45 bases are in frame from base 1. CDR1 and CDR2, looked up from the germline V gene, are SGHTA and FQGNSA. Healthy HIV-negative adults with no recently reported acute infections or vaccinations were included as donors. Only Caucasian adults living in Nashville, Tennessee, USA were represented among the donors. CD4+ T cells were enriched through magnetic negative selection, after which naive cells were positively selected on CD45RA and the remaining negative fraction served as the memory subset. Blood was collected by leukapheresis, and PBMCs were isolated by Ficoll-Histopaque density gradient centrifugation and then cryopreserved in liquid nitrogen vapor phase. Analytical flow cytometry was used to check the purity and quantity of every magnetically sorted T cell population. Genomic DNA was isolated from every sorted fraction and measured by UV absorbance on a Nanodrop 2000c.

The TCR originated in a man younger than 30 in good health. Some clones in this sample may be carry-over from other donors' samples. The sample comprised naive CD4+ T cells from PBMCs. Per the publication, the cell subset or site label means: CD45RA+ positively selected. This receptor chain uses TRBV7-2 and TRBJ1-5; the D gene is unclear. The DNA is as follows: TGTGCCAGCAGCTTAGCGCTCTTAGGGTATCAGCCCCAGCATTTT. This yields the protein CASSLALLGYQPQHF.